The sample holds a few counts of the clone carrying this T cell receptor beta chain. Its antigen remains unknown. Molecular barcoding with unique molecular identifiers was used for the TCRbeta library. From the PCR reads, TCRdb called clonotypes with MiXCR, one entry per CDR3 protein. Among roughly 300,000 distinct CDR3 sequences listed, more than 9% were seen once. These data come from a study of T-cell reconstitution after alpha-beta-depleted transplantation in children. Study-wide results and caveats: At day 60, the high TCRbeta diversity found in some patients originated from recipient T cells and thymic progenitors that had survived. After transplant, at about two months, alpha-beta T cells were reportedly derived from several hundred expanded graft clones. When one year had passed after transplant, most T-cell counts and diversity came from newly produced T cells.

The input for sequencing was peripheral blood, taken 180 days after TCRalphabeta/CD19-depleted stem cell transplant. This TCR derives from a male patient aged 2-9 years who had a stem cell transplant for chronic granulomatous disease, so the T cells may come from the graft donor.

This CDR3 reads CASSVLGKGTGITSNTEAFF. The CDR3 region has the DNA TGTGCCAGCAGCGTATTAGGCAAGGGGACAGGTATTACTTCGAACACTGAAGCTTTCTTT. The chain carries TRBV11-1 and TRBJ1-1; 8 bases are a match to TRBD1. Germline V CDR1 and CDR2: SGHAT, FQDESV (reference sequence). V dropped 5 bases and J dropped 1; count of bases not matched to a gene: 21. This CDR3 has 20 residues.